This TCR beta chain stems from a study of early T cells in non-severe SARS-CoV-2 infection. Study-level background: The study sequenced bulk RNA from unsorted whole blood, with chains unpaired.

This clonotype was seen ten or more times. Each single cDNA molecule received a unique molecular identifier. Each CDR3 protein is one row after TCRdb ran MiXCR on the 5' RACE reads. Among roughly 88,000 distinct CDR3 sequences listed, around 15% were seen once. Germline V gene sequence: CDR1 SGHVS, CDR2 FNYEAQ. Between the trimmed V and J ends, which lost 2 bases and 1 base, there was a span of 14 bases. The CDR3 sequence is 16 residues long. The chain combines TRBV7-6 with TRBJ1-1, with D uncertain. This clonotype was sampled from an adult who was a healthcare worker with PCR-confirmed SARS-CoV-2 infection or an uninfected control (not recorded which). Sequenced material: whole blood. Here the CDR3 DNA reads TGTGCCAGCAGCTTATGGCCCCGGCAGCCGAACACTGAAGCTTTCTTT. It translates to CASSLWPRQPNTEAFF.